The TCR beta chain under discussion was sequenced for a study of beta chain features in type 1 diabetes. General study findings and limits: Small HLA sub-analyses could not settle whether HLA shapes TCRB rearrangement. Shorter TCRB CDR3s, moderately but significantly so, were found in Type 1 diabetes patients in all four CD4+ subsets.

This clone was found a few times. The antigen is unknown. Every donor had blood drawn once into heparin, about 116 mL on average. CD4+ cells of the naive, central memory, regulatory and stem cell-like memory types were sorted via CD45RO/CCR7/CD25/CD127/CD95/CD27. Each sorted fraction was over 95% pure. cDNA synthesis used the whole RNA isolate, giving expressed TCRB sequences. The repertoire was sequenced with immunoSEQ multiplex PCR; TCRdb's copy has only in-frame clones and lacks some. The data contain roughly 260,000 clones, approximately 11% of them singletons. The sample was naive CD4+ T cells from blood. The receptor comes from a man aged 25-40 years with type 1 diabetes.

The CDR3 loop is CASRRSLGYGYTF. In nucleotides, the CDR3 is TGTGCCAGCAGGCGATCGCTAGGCTATGGCTACACCTTC. V gene TRBV2 combines with J gene TRBJ1-2; D not certain. V lost 6 bases, J lost 4 bases, and 12 bases lay in between. The CDR3 spans 13 residues. From germline, CDR1 is SNHLY and CDR2 FYNNEI.